The rows below give T cell receptor beta chains drawn from one sample of a study of OX40 agonist ivuxolimab in advanced cancers. Measured with immunoSEQ multiplex PCR; TCRdb has only the in-frame clones, and not every one. The sample includes about 14,000 clones, around four fifths of them seen just once. The sample in question was CD4+ or CD8+ T cells sorted from blood, obtained in a trial of the OX40 agonist ivuxolimab. These receptors were collected from an adult with an advanced solid tumor such as melanoma, head and neck, liver or kidney cancer. Both conserved end residues are part of each CDR3. The D gene is left open where the match is weak. Only some rows state a clone size, as once, few, many or a class for expanded clones.

D gene: TRBD1; J gene: TRBJ1-5; clone size: .; V gene: TRBV28; CDR3 DNA: TGTGCCAGCAGCCCGGACAGGGATAGCAATCAGCCCCAGCATTTT; CDR3 protein: CASSPDRDSNQPQHF
D gene: TRBD1; J gene: TRBJ1-4; clone size: .; V gene: TRBV28; CDR3 DNA: TGTGCCAGCAGTCCCTCCGACGGGACAGAGAATGAAAAACTGTTTTTT; CDR3 protein: CASSPSDGTENEKLFF
D gene: .; J gene: TRBJ2-7; clone size: .; V gene: TRBV9; CDR3 DNA: TGTGCCAGCAGCCCGCGGGAAAGCTCCTACGAGCAGTACTTC; CDR3 protein: CASSPRESSYEQYF
D gene: TRBD1; J gene: TRBJ2-7; clone size: .; V gene: TRBV7-2; CDR3 DNA: TGTGCCAGCAGCCTGAAGGAAGGGACAGGGAGTTCGGGAGAGCAGTACTTC; CDR3 protein: CASSLKEGTGSSGEQYF
D gene: .; J gene: TRBJ2-1; clone size: .; V gene: TRBV7-6; CDR3 DNA: TGTGCCAGCAGTTACGGCCGGAATGAGCAGTTCTTC; CDR3 protein: CASSYGRNEQFF
D gene: TRBD1; J gene: TRBJ2-5; clone size: medium-sized; V gene: TRBV9; CDR3 DNA: TGTGCCAGCGGGACCGGACAGGAGATTAAAGAGACCCAGTACTTC; CDR3 protein: CASGTGQEIKETQYF
D gene: .; J gene: TRBJ1-6; clone size: .; V gene: TRBV7-6; CDR3 DNA: TGTGCCAGCAGCTCCGACAGACTGCTTTCACCCCTCCACTTT; CDR3 protein: CASSSDRLLSPLHF
D gene: TRBD2; J gene: TRBJ2-3; clone size: .; V gene: TRBV7-9; CDR3 DNA: TGTGCCAGCAGCCGACTAGCGGAGGTGATCATGGATACGCAGTATTTT; CDR3 protein: CASSRLAEVIMDTQYF
D gene: .; J gene: TRBJ2-7; clone size: .; V gene: TRBV28; CDR3 DNA: TGTGCCAGCAGCTTGGACAGCTACGAGCAGTACTTC; CDR3 protein: CASSLDSYEQYF
D gene: TRBD1; J gene: TRBJ2-1; clone size: .; V gene: TRBV25-1; CDR3 DNA: TGTGCCAGCAGTGAATCTTACAGGGGGGCAGGTGAGCAGTTCTTC; CDR3 protein: CASSESYRGAGEQFF
D gene: TRBD1; J gene: TRBJ2-7; clone size: .; V gene: TRBV6-1; CDR3 DNA: TGTGCCAGCAGTGGGACAGGGTCGTCCTACGAGCAGTACTTC; CDR3 protein: CASSGTGSSYEQYF
D gene: .; J gene: TRBJ2-7; clone size: .; V gene: TRBV11-2; CDR3 DNA: TGTGCCAGCAGCCCTTCGTCGATGCACGAGCAGTACTTC; CDR3 protein: CASSPSSMHEQYF
D gene: .; J gene: TRBJ1-5; clone size: .; V gene: TRBV5-1; CDR3 DNA: TGCGCCAGCAGCTTGGCGGGGACGGGCCAGCCCCAGCATTTT; CDR3 protein: CASSLAGTGQPQHF
D gene: .; J gene: TRBJ1-4; clone size: medium-sized; V gene: TRBV9; CDR3 DNA: TGTGCCAGCAGCGTAGGGTTTTCAGGGGCGAATACTGAAAAACTGTTTTTT; CDR3 protein: CASSVGFSGANTEKLFF
D gene: .; J gene: TRBJ2-7; clone size: .; V gene: TRBV19; CDR3 DNA: TGTGCCAGTAGTATGTCTTTGTTTGGCTCTTCCTACGAGCAGTACTTC; CDR3 protein: CASSMSLFGSSYEQYF
D gene: TRBD1; J gene: TRBJ2-5; clone size: .; V gene: TRBV5-5; CDR3 DNA: TGTGCCAGCAGCTTGGGGACAGGGGGTTTCGAGACCCAGTACTTC; CDR3 protein: CASSLGTGGFETQYF
D gene: TRBD1; J gene: TRBJ2-7; clone size: .; V gene: TRBV2; CDR3 DNA: TGTGCCAGCGCGGCGACAGGGGGCTACGAGCAGTACTTC; CDR3 protein: CASAATGGYEQYF
D gene: .; J gene: TRBJ2-5; clone size: .; V gene: TRBV11-2; CDR3 DNA: TGTGCCAGCAGCTTATTTCGGGGGACTTTCCAAGAGACCCAGTACTTC; CDR3 protein: CASSLFRGTFQETQYF
D gene: TRBD1; J gene: TRBJ2-5; clone size: .; V gene: TRBV6-6; CDR3 DNA: TGTGCCAGCAGTCGGGACAGGGCCCTGGGGACCCAGTACTTC; CDR3 protein: CASSRDRALGTQYF
D gene: TRBD2; J gene: TRBJ2-3; clone size: .; V gene: TRBV19; CDR3 DNA: TGTGCCAGTAGTATAGATGGGCTAGCGGGAACCTCAGATACGCAGTATTTT; CDR3 protein: CASSIDGLAGTSDTQYF
D gene: TRBD2; J gene: TRBJ2-1; clone size: .; V gene: TRBV6-4; CDR3 DNA: TGTGCCAGCAGCCGCGACCCCCCGGGAGGTGCCCATGAGCAGTTCTTC; CDR3 protein: CASSRDPPGGAHEQFF
D gene: .; J gene: TRBJ2-7; clone size: .; V gene: TRBV29-1; CDR3 DNA: TGCAGCGTCGAGGGGCTAAGCTACGAGCAGTACTTC; CDR3 protein: CSVEGLSYEQYF
D gene: .; J gene: TRBJ2-7; clone size: few; V gene: TRBV10-3; CDR3 DNA: TGTGCCATCAGTGATCGGACTACCCTCTACGAGCAGTACTTC; CDR3 protein: CAISDRTTLYEQYF
D gene: TRBD1; J gene: TRBJ1-2; clone size: .; V gene: TRBV11-3; CDR3 DNA: TGTGCCAGCAGCTTAGGGACAGGTGGCCGCAACACCTTC; CDR3 protein: CASSLGTGGRNTF
D gene: TRBD2; J gene: TRBJ2-3; clone size: .; V gene: TRBV9; CDR3 DNA: TGTGCCAGCACGGGCGGGGGTTACACAGATACGCAGTATTTT; CDR3 protein: CASTGGGYTDTQYF
D gene: .; J gene: TRBJ1-2; clone size: once; V gene: TRBV4-1; CDR3 DNA: TGCGCCAGCAGCCAAGATTTAGGGCAGGTATTCAGGTATGGCTACACCTTC; CDR3 protein: CASSQDLGQVFRYGYTF
D gene: .; J gene: TRBJ2-7; clone size: .; V gene: TRBV30; CDR3 DNA: TGTGCCTGGAGTGAAGGGACTTTCTCCTACGAGCAGTACTTC; CDR3 protein: CAWSEGTFSYEQYF